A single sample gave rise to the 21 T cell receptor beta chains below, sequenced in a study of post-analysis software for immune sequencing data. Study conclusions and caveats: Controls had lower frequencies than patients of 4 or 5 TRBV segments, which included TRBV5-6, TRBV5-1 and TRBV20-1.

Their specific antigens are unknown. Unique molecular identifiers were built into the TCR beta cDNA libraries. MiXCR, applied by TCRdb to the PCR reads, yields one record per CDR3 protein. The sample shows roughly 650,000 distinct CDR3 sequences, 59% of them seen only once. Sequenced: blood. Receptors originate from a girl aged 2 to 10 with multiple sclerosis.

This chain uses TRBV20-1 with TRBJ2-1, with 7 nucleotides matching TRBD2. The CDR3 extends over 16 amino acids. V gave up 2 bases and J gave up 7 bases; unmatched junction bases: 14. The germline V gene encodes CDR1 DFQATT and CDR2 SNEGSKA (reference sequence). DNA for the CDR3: TGCAGTGCTAGACCATTGTCGGGACTACTTCCAAATGAGCAGTTCTTC. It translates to CSARPLSGLLPNEQFF.

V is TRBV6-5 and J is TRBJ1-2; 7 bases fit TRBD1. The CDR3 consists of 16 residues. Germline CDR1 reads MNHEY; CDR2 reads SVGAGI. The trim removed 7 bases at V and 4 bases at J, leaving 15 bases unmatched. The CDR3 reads CASKRAGQPIGYGYTF. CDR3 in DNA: TGTGCCAGCAAAAGGGCGGGACAGCCAATTGGCTATGGCTACACCTTC.

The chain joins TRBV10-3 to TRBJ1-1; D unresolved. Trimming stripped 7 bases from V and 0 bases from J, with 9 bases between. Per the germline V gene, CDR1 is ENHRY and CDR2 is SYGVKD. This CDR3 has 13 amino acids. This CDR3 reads CAITSLLNTEAFF. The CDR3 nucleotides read TGTGCCATCACCAGCCTGCTGAACACTGAAGCTTTCTTT.

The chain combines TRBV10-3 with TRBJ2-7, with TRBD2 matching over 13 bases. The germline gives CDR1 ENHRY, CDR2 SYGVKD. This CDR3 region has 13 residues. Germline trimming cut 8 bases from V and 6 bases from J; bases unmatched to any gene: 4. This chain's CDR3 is CAIGTSGDLEQYF. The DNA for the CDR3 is TGTGCCATCGGGACTAGCGGGGATCTCGAGCAGTACTTC.

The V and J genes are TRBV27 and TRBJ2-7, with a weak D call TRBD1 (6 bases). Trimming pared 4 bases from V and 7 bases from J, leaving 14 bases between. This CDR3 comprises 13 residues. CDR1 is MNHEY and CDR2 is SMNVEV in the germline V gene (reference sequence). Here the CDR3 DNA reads TGTGCCAGCAGTTCTACAGGGTCGGGGGAGCAGTACTTC. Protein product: CASSSTGSGEQYF.

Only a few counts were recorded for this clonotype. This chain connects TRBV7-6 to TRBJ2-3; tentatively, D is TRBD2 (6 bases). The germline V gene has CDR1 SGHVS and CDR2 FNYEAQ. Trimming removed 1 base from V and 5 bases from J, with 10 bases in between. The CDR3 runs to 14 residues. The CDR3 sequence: CASSLGGRLDTQYF. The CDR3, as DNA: TGTGCCAGCAGCTTAGGAGGGAGGCTAGATACGCAGTATTTT.

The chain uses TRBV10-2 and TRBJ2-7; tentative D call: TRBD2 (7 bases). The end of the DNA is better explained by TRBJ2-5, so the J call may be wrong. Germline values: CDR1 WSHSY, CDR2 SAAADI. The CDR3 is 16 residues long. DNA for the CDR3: TGCGCCAGCAGTGAGTGGGGGGGGGCGGAGGAGGAGACCCAGTACTTC. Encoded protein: CASSEWGGAEEETQYF.

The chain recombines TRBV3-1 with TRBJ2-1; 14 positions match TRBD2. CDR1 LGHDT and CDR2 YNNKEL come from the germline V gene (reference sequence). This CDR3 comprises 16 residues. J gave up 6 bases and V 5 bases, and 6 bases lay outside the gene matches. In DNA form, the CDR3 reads TGTGCCAGCAGCGGGACTAGCGGGAGTCATGGCAATGAGCAGTTCTTC. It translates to CASSGTSGSHGNEQFF.

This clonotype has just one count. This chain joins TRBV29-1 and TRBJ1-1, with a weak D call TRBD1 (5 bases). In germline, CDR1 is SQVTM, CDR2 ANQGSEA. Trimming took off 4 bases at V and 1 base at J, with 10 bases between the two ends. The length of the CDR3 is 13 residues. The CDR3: CSVVGEKNTEAFF. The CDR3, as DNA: TGCAGCGTTGTGGGGGAAAAGAACACTGAAGCTTTCTTT. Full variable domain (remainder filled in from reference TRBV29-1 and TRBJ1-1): SAVISQKPSRDICQRGTSLTIQCQVDSQVTMMFWYRQQPGQSLTLIATANQGSEATYESGFVIDKFPISRPNLTFSTLTVSNMSPEDSSIYLCSVVGEKNTEAFFGQGTRLTVV.

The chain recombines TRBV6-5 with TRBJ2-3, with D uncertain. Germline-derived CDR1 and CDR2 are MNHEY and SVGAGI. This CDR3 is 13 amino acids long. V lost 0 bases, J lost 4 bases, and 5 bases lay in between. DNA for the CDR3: TGTGCCAGCAGTTACTCGAATTCAGATACGCAGTATTTT. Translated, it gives CASSYSNSDTQYF.

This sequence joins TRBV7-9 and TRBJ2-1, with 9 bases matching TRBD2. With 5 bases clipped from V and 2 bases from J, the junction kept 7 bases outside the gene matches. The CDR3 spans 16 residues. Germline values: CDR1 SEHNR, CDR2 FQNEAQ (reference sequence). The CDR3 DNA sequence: TGTGCCAGCAGCGCGACTAGCGGAACCACCTACAATGAGCAGTTCTTC. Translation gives CASSATSGTTYNEQFF.

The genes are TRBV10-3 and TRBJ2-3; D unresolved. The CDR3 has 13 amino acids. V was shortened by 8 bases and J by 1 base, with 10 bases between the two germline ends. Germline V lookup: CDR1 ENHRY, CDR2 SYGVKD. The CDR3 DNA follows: TGTGCCATCCGCCCCGAGGGCACAGATACGCAGTATTTT. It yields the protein CAIRPEGTDTQYF.

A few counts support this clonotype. DNA for the CDR3: TGTGCCAGCAGCCCCGGACTAGTTCGGAACAATGAGCAGTTCTTC. This translates into CASSPGLVRNNEQFF. The V gene is TRBV7-3, the J gene TRBJ2-1; the match to TRBD2 covers 7 bases. Germline lookup yields CDR1 SGHTA and CDR2 FQGTGA. Trimming cost V 5 bases and J 5 bases; bases outside gene matches: 9. The CDR3 sequence is 15 residues long.

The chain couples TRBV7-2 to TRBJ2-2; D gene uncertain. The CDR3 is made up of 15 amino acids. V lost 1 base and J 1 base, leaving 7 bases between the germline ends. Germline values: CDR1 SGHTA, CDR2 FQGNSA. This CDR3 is CASSLDLQNTGELFF. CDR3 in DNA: TGTGCCAGCAGCTTAGACCTTCAGAACACCGGGGAGCTGTTTTTT. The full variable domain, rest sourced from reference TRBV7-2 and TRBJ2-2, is GAGVSQSPSNKVTEKGKDVELRCDPISGHTALYWYRQSLGQGLEFLIYFQGNSAPDKSGLPSDRFSAERTGGSVSTLTIQRTQQEDSAVYLCASSLDLQNTGELFFGEGSRLTVL.

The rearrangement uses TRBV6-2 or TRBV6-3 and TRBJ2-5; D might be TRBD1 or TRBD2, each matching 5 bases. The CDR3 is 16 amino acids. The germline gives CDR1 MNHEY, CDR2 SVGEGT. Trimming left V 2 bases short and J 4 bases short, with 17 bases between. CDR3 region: CASSYAAEPGRETQYF. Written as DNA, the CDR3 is TGTGCCAGCAGTTACGCGGCCGAGCCGGGGCGAGAGACCCAGTACTTC.

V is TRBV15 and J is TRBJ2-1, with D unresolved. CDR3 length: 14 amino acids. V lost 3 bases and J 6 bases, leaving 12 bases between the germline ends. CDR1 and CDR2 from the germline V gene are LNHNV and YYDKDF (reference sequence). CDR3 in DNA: TGTGCCACCAGCAGTGGATCGGGCAGCAATGAGCAGTTCTTC. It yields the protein CATSSGSGSNEQFF. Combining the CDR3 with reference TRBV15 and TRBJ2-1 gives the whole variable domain DAMVIQNPRYQVTQFGKPVTLSCSQTLNHNVMYWYQQKSSQAPKLLFHYYDKDFNNEADTPDNFQSRRPNTSFCFLDIRSPGLGDTAMYLCATSSGSGSNEQFFGPGTRLTVL.

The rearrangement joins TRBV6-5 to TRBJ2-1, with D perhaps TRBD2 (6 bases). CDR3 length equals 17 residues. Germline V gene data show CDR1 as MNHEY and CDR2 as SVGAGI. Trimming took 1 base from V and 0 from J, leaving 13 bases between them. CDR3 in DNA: TGTGCCAGCAGTTACTTTAGCGGAGCGAGCTCCTACAATGAGCAGTTCTTC. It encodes CASSYFSGASSYNEQFF.

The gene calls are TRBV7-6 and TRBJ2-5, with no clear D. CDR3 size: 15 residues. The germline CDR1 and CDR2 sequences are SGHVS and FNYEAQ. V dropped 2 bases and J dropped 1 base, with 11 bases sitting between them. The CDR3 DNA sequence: TGTGCCAGCAGCTTATCCCACCCTGGCCAAGAGACCCAGTACTTC. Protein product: CASSLSHPGQETQYF.

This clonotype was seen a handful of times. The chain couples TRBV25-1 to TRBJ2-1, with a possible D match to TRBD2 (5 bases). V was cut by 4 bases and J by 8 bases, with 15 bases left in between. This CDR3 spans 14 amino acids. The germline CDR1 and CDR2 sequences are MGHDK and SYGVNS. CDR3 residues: CASSVRSDWDEQFF. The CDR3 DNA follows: TGTGCCAGCAGTGTCCGGTCGGACTGGGATGAGCAGTTCTTC.

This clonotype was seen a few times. CDR3 nucleotides: TGTGCCAGCAGCTTAACGGGGACAGGGGGCATAGATACGCAGTATTTT. The encoded protein is CASSLTGTGGIDTQYF. The chain carries TRBV7-6 and TRBJ2-3; 12 bases fit TRBD1. This CDR3 comprises 16 residues. Germline CDR1 is SGHVS and CDR2 is FNYEAQ. V was pared by 2 bases and J by 5 bases, with 5 bases of the junction left unmatched.

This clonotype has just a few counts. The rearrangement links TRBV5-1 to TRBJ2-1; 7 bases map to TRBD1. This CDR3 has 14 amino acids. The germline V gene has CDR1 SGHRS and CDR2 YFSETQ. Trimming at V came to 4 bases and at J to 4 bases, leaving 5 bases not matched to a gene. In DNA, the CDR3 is TGCGCCAGCAGCCTACCGGGACAGTACAATGAGCAGTTCTTC. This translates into CASSLPGQYNEQFF. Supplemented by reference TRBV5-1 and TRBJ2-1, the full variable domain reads KAGVTQTPRYLIKTRGQQVTLSCSPISGHRSVSWYQQTPGQGLQFLFEYFSETQRNKGNFPGRFSGRQFSNSRSEMNVSTLELGDSALYLCASSLPGQYNEQFFGPGTRLTVL.